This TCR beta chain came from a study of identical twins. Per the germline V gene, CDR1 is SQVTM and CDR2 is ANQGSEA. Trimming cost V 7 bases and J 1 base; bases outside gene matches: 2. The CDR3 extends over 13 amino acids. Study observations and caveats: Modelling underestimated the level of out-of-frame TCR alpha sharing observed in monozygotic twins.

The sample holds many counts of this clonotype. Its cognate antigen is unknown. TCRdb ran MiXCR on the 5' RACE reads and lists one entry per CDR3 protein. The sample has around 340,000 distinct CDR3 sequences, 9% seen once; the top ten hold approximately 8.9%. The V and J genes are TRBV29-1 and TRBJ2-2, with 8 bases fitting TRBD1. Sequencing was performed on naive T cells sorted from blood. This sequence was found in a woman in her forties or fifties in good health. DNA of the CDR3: TGCAGCGCCGGGACAGGGAACACCGGGGAGCTGTTTTTT. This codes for CSAGTGNTGELFF.